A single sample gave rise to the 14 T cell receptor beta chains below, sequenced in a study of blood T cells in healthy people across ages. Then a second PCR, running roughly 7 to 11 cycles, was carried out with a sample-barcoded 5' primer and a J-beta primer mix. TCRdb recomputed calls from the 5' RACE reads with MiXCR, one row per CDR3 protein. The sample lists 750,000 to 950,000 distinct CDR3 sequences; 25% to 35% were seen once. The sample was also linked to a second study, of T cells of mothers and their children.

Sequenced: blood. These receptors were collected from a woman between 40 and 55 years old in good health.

CDR3 nucleotides: TGTGCCAGCAGCTTCCTAGCGGGGGGGCGGGATGAGCAGTTCTTC. This translates into CASSFLAGGRDEQFF. The rearrangement joins TRBV7-8 to TRBJ2-1, with 12 bases lining up with TRBD2. V lost 3 bases and J lost 8; bases outside the gene matches: 5. CDR1 and CDR2 (germline): SGHVS, FQNEAQ. There are 15 residues in the CDR3.

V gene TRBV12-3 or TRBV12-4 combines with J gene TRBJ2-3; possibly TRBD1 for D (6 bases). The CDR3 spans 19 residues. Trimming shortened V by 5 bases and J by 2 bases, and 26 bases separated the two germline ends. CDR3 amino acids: CASSPLGQSATFNTDTQYF. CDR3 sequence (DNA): TGTGCCAGCAGTCCCCTAGGACAGTCCGCAACCTTCAACACAGATACGCAGTATTTT.

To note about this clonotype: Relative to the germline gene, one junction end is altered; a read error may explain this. This chain's CDR3 is CASSAGQGLETQYF. The CDR3 DNA is TGTGCCAGCAGTGCCGGACAGGGGTTGGAGACCCAGTACTTC. The rearrangement uses TRBV10-3 and TRBJ2-5, with 9 bases matching TRBD1. Germline loops: CDR1 ENHRY, CDR2 SYGVKD. CDR3 length equals 14 residues.

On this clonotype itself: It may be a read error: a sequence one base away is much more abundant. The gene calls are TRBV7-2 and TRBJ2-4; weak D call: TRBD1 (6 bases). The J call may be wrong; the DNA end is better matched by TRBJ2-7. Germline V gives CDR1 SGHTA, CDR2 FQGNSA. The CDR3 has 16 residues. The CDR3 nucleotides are TGTGCCAGCGGCTTACACCCGAAACACAGGGAGTACGAGCAGTACTTC. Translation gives CASGLHPKHREYEQYF.

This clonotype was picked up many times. The CDR3 sequence is CASSRLAGSTDTQYF. Written as DNA, the CDR3 is TGTGCCAGCAGTCGACTAGCGGGGAGCACAGATACGCAGTATTTT. The chain recombines TRBV6-4 with TRBJ2-3, with 11 bases matching TRBD2. In germline, CDR1 is MRHNA, CDR2 SNTAGT. The CDR3 runs 15 residues. V trimming: 5 bases; J trimming: 0 bases; junction bases outside the gene matches: 1.

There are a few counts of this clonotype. CDR3 loop: CASSLEAGAMGSPLHF. In DNA form, the CDR3 reads TGCGCCAGCAGCTTGGAGGCGGGGGCAATGGGTTCACCCCTCCACTTT. The chain carries TRBV5-1 and TRBJ1-6; D possibly corresponds to TRBD1 (6 bases). V was cut by 0 bases and J by 9 bases, with 16 bases left in between. This CDR3 is built from 16 residues. Germline lookup yields CDR1 SGHRS and CDR2 YFSETQ.

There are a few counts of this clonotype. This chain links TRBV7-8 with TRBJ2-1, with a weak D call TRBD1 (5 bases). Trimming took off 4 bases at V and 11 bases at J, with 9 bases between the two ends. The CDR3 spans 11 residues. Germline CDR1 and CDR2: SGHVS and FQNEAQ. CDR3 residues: CASSSRTQQFF. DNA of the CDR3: TGTGCCAGCAGCTCAAGGACACAGCAGTTCTTC.

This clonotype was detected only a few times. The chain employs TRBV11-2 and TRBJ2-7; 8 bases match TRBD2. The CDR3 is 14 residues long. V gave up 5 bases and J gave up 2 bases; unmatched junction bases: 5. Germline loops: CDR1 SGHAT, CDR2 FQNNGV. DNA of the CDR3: TGTGCCAGCAGCAACCTGCGGGGGGCCTACGAGCAGTACTTC. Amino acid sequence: CASSNLRGAYEQYF.

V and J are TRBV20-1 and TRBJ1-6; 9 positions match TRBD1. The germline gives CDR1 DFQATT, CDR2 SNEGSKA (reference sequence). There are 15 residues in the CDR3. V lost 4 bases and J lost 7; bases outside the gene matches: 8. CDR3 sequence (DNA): TGCAGTGCTACTCGCGGACAGGGGTGGAATTCACCCCTCCACTTT. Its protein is CSATRGQGWNSPLHF.

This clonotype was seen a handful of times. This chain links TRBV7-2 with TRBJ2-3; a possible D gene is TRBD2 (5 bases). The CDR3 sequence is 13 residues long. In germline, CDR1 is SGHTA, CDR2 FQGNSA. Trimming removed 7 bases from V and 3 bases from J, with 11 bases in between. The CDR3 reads CASNLGRTDTQYF. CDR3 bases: TGTGCCAGCAATTTGGGGAGAACAGATACGCAGTATTTT.

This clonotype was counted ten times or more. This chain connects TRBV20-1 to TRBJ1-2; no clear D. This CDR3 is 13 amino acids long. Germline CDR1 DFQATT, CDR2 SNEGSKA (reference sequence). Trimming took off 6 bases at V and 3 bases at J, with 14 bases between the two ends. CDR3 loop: CSANPRAHYGYTF. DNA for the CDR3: TGCAGTGCAAATCCGAGGGCCCACTATGGCTACACCTTC.

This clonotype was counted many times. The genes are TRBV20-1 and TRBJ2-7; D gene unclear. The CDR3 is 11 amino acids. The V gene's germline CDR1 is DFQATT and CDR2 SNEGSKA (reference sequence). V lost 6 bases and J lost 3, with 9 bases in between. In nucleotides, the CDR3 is TGCAGTGCAGAAATTAACTACGAGCAGTACTTC. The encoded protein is CSAEINYEQYF.

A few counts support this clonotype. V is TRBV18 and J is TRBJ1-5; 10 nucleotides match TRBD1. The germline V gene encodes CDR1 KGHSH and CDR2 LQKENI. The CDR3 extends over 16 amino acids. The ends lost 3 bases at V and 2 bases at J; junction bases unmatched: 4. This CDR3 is CASSPTGTGGNQPQHF. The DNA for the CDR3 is TGTGCCAGCTCACCTACCGGGACAGGGGGCAATCAGCCCCAGCATTTT.

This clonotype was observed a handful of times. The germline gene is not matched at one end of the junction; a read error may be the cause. The CDR3 loop reads CSAGGWGEEIQYF. CDR3 nucleotide sequence: TGCAGTGCCGGAGGTTGGGGGGAGGAGATCCAGTACTTC. The chain is built from TRBV20-1 and TRBJ2-5, with D perhaps matching TRBD2 (6 bases). Germline CDR1 reads DFQATT; CDR2 reads SNEGSKA (reference sequence). The CDR3 is 13 residues long.